This T cell receptor (beta chain) is from a study of T cells in Graves' hyperthyroidism and ophthalmopathy. Findings and limits, study-wide: The majority of expanded thyroid clonotypes above 0.001 also appeared in blood.

The CDR3 consists of 14 residues. Germline V gene data show CDR1 as SGHDT and CDR2 as YYEEEE. Trimming cost V 5 bases and J 2 bases; bases outside gene matches: 4. There are many counts of this clonotype. Its antigen is unknown. TCR beta CDR3 regions were amplified from RNA. Researchers ran a first-round RT-PCR on the TCR CDR3 using the HTBI primer set. TCRdb re-derived calls from the multiplex PCR reads in MiXCR, one entry per CDR3 protein. Among about 110,000 distinct CDR3 sequences listed, approximately 15% were seen once. The sequencing input was blood. This receptor was taken from a woman in her forties or fifties with Graves' hyperthyroidism. The V call is TRBV5-6, the J call TRBJ1-2; 9 bases agree with TRBD1. The DNA for the CDR3 is TGTGCCAGCAGACCTGACAGGGGGAACTATGGCTACACCTTC. Protein product: CASRPDRGNYGYTF.